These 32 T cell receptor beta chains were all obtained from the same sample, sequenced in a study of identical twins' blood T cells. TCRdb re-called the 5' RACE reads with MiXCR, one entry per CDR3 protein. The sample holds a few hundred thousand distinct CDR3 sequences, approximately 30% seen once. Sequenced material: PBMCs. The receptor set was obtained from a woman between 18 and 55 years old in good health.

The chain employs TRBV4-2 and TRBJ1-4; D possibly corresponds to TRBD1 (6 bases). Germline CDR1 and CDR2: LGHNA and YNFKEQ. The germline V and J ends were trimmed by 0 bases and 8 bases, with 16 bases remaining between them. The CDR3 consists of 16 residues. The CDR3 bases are TGTGCCAGCAGCCAAGATCGGCAGGGGCCACAGGAAAAACTGTTTTTT. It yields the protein CASSQDRQGPQEKLFF.

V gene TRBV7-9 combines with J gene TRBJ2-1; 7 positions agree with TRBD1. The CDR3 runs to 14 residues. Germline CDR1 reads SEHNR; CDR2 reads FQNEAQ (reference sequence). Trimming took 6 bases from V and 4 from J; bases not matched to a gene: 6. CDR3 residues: CASRDPGQYNEQFF. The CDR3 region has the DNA TGTGCCAGCAGGGATCCGGGACAGTACAATGAGCAGTTCTTC. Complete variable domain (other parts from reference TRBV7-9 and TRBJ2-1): DTGVSQNPRHKITKRGQNVTFRCDPISEHNRLYWYRQTLGQGPEFLTYFQNEAQLEKSRLLSDRFSAERPKGSFSTLEIQRTEQGDSAMYLCASRDPGQYNEQFFGPGTRLTVL.

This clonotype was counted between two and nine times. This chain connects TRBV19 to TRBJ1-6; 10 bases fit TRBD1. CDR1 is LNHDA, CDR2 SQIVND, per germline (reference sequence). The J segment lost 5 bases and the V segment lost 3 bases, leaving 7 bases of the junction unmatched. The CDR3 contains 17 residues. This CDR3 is CASSMTGGIVHNSPLHF. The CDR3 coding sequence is TGTGCCAGTAGTATGACAGGGGGCATAGTTCATAATTCACCCCTCCACTTT.

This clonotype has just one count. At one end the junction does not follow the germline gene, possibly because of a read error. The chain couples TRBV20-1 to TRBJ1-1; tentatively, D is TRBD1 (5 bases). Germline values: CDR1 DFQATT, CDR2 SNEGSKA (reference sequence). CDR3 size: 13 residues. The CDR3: CSARRESGTESFF. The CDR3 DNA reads TGCAGTGCTCGTAGGGAATCGGGGACTGAATCTTTCTTT.

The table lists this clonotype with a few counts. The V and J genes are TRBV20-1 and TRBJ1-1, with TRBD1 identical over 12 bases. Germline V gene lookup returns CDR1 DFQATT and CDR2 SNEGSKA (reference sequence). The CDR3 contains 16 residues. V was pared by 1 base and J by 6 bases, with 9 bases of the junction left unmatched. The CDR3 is CSARVPGQGAQAEAFF. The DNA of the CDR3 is TGCAGTGCTAGAGTTCCGGGACAGGGGGCGCAGGCTGAAGCTTTCTTT.

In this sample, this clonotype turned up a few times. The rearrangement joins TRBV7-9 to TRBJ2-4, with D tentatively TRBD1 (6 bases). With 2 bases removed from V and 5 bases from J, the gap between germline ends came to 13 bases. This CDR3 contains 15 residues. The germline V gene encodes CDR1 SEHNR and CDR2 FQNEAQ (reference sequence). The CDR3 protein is CASSLIRGRENIQYF. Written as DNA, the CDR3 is TGTGCCAGCAGCTTAATCAGGGGTCGGGAAAACATTCAGTACTTC.

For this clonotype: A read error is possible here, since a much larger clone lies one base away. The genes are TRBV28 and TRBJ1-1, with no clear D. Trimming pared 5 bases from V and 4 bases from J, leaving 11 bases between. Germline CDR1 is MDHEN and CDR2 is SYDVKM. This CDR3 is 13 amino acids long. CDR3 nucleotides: TGTGCCAGCAGTGTAGAAGGGAGCACTGAAGCTTTCTTT. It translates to CASSVEGSTEAFF.

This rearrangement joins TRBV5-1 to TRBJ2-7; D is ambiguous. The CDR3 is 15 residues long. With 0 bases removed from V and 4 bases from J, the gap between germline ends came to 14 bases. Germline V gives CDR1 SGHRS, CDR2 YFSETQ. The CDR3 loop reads CASSLEANQGYEQYF. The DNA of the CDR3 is TGCGCCAGCAGCTTGGAGGCAAACCAAGGATACGAGCAGTACTTC.

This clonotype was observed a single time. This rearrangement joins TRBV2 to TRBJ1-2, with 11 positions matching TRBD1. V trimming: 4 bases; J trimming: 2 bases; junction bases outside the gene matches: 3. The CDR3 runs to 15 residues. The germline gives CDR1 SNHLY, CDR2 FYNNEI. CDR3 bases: TGTGCCAGCAGTGCCAGGGACAGGGGGAACTATGGCTACACCTTC. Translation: CASSARDRGNYGYTF.

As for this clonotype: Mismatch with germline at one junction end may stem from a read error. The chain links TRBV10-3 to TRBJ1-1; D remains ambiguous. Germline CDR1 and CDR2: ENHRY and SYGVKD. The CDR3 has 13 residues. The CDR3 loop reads CAIGQERGTGAFF. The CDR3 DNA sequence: TGTGCCATCGGCCAGGAGAGAGGCACTGGAGCTTTCTTT.

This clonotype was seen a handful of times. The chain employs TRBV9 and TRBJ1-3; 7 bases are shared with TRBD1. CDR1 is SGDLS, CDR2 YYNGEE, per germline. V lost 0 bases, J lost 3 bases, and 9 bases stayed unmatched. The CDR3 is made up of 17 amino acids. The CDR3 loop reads CASSVDPTGEGGNTIYF. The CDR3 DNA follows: TGTGCCAGCAGCGTAGACCCAACAGGGGAAGGTGGAAACACCATATATTTT.

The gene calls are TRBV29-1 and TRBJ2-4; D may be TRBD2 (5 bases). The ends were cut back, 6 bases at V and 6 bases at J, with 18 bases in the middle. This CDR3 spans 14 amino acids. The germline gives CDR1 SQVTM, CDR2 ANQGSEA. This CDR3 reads CSVPAASTTNIQYF. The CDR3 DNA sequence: TGCAGCGTCCCGGCGGCTAGCACTACAAACATTCAGTACTTC. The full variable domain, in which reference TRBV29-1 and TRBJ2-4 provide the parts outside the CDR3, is SAVISQKPSRDICQRGTSLTIQCQVDSQVTMMFWYRQQPGQSLTLIATANQGSEATYESGFVIDKFPISRPNLTFSTLTVSNMSPEDSSIYLCSVPAASTTNIQYFGAGTRLSVL.

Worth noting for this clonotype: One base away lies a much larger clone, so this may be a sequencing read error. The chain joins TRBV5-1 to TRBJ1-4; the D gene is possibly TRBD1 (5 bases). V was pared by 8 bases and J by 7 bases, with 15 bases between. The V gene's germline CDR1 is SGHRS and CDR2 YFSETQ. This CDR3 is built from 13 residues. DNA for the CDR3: TGCGCCAGTTCCGAGACAGTAGGTGAAAAACTGTTTTTT. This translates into CASSETVGEKLFF.

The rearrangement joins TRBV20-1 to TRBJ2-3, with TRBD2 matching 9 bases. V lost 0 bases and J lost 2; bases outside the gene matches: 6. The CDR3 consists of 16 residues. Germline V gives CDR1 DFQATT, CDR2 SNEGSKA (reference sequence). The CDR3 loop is CSARDSLAGNTDTQYF. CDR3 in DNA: TGCAGTGCTAGAGATTCCCTAGCGGGGAACACAGATACGCAGTATTTT.

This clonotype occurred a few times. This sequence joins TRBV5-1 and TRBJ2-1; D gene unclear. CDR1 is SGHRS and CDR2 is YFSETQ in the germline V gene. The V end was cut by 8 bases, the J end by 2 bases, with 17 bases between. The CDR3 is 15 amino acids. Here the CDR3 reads CASHSVWETYNEQFF. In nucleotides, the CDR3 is TGCGCCAGTCACTCGGTGTGGGAAACCTACAATGAGCAGTTCTTC.

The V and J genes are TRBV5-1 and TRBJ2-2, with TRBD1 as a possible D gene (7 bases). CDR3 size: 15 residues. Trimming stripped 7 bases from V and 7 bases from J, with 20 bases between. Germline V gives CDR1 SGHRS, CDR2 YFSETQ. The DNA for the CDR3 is TGCGCCAGCGGTCGGCAGGGGGGAAATGGCGGGGAGCTGTTTTTT. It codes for CASGRQGGNGGELFF.

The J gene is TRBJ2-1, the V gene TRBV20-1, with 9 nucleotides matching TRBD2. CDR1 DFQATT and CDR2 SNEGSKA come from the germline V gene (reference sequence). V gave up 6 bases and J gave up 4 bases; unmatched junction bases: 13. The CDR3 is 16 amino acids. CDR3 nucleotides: TGCAGTGCCCAATCCCCCCGACTAGCGGTTTACAATGAGCAGTTCTTC. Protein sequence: CSAQSPRLAVYNEQFF.

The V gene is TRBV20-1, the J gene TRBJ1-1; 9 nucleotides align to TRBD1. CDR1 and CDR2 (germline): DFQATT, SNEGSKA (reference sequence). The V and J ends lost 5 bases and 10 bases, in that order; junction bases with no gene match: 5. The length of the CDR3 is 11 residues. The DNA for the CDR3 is TGCAGTGCTGGGGGACAGGGAGGAGCTTTCTTT. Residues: CSAGGQGGAFF.

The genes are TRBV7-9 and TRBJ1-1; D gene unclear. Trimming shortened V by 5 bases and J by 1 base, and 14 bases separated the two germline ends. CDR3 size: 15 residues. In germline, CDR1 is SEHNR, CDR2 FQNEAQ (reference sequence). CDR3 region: CASSDAFRKNTEAFF. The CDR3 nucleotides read TGTGCCAGCAGCGACGCTTTCCGTAAGAACACTGAAGCTTTCTTT. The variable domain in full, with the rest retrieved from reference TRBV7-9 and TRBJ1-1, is DTGVSQNPRHKITKRGQNVTFRCDPISEHNRLYWYRQTLGQGPEFLTYFQNEAQLEKSRLLSDRFSAERPKGSFSTLEIQRTEQGDSAMYLCASSDAFRKNTEAFFGQGTRLTVV.

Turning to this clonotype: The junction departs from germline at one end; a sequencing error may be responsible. CDR3 in amino acids: CVSSVLDRVWVNTEAFF. The CDR3 bases are TGTGTCAGCAGCGTATTGGACAGGGTCTGGGTGAACACTGAAGCTTTCTTT. The gene calls are TRBV9 and TRBJ1-1; 8 bases align to TRBD1. The CDR3 spans 17 residues. CDR1 is SGDLS and CDR2 is YYNGEE in the germline V gene.

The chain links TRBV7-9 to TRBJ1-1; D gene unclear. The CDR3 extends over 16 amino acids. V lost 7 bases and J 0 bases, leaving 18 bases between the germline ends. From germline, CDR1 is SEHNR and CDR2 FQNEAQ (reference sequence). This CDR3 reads CASKEKVGWVNTEAFF. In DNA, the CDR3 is TGTGCCAGCAAGGAGAAAGTAGGATGGGTGAACACTGAAGCTTTCTTT.

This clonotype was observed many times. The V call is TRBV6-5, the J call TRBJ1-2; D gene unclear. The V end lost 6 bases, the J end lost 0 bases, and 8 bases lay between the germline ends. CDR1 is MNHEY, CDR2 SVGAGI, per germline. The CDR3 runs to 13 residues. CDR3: CASRRDANYGYTF. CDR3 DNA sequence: TGTGCCAGCAGGCGAGATGCTAACTATGGCTACACCTTC.

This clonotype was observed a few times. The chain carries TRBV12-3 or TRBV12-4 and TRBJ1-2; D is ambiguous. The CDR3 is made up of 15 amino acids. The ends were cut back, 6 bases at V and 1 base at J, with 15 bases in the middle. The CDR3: CASSPGRRVNYGYTF. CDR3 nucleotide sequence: TGTGCCAGCAGCCCAGGACGTAGAGTTAACTATGGCTACACCTTC.

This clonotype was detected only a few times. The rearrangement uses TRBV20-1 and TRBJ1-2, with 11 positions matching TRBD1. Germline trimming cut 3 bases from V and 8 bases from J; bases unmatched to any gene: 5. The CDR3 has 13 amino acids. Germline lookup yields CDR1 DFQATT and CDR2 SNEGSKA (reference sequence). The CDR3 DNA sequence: TGCAGTGCTAGGGGACAGGGGGTTTCCGGCTACACCTTC. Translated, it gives CSARGQGVSGYTF.

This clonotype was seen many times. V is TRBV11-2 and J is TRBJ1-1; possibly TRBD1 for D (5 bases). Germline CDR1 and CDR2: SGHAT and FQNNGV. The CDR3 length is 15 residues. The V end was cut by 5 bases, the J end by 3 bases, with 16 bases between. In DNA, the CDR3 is TGTGCCAGCAGCGCCGGGAGGGGTGGGGACACTGAAGCTTTCTTT. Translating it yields CASSAGRGGDTEAFF.

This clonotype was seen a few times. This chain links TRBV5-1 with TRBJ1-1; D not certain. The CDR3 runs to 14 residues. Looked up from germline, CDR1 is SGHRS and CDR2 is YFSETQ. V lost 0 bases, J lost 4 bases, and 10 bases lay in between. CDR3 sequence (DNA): TGCGCCAGCAGCTTGGGCGCAGAGGGCACTGAAGCTTTCTTT. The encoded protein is CASSLGAEGTEAFF.

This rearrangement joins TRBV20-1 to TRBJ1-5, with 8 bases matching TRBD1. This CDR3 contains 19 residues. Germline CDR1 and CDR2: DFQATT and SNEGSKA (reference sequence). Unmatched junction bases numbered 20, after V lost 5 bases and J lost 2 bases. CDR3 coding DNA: TGCAGTGCTCTCAGTCAGGCGACAGGGGCCCTGTGGGGCAATCAGCCCCAGCATTTT. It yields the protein CSALSQATGALWGNQPQHF.

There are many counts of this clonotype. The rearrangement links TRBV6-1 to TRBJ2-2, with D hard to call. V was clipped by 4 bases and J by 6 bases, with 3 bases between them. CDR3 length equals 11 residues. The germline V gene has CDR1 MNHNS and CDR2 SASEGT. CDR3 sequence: CASSGAGELFF. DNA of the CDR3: TGTGCCAGCAGTGGGGCCGGGGAGCTGTTTTTT.

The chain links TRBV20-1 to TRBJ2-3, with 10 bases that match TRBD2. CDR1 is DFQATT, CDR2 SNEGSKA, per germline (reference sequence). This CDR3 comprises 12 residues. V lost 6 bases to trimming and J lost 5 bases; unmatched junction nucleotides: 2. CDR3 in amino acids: CSARLAGDTQYF. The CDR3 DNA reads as TGCAGTGCGAGACTAGCGGGAGATACGCAGTATTTT.

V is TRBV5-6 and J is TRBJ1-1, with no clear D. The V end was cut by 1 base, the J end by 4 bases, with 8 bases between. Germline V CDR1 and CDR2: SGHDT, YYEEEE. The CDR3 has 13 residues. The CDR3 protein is CASSLSRFTEAFF. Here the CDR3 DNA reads TGTGCCAGCAGCTTGTCCAGATTCACTGAAGCTTTCTTT.

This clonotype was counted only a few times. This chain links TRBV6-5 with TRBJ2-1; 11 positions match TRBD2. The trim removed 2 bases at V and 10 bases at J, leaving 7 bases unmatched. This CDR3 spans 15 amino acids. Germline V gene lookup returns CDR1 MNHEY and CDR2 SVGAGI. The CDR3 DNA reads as TGTGCCAGCAGTTACCTGACTAGCGGGACACAGGAGCAGTTCTTC. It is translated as CASSYLTSGTQEQFF.

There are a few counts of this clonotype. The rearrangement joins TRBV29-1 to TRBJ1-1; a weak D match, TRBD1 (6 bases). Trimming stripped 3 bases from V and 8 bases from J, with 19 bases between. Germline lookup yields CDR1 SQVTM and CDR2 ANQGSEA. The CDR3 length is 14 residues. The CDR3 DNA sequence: TGCAGCGTTGAGTCGGACAGAACCCCGCTGGAAGCTTTCTTT. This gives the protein CSVESDRTPLEAFF.